A selection of T cell receptor beta chains follows, all from one sample in a study of blood T cell repertoires in COVID-19. The assay was immunoSEQ multiplex PCR, and TCRdb's table has in-frame clones only and misses some. Among roughly 250,000 clones, approximately 90% were seen once, and the ten largest hold 7.2%. Material for sequencing was peripheral blood. Receptor source: a man aged 55-75 years who had recovered from COVID-19. CDR3s include the opening cysteine and the closing phenylalanine or tryptophan. The D gene is left open where the match is weak. Size is omitted from some rows. Given values are once, few, many or a class for expanded clones.

clone size,J gene,D gene,V gene,CDR3 protein,CDR3 DNA
.,TRBJ2-3,.,TRBV7-8,CASNRVGGARHTDTQYF,TGTGCCAGCAACAGAGTTGGGGGGGCTAGGCACACAGATACGCAGTATTTT
.,TRBJ1-3,.,TRBV6-6,CASSYSGSQPGNTIYF,TGTGCCAGCAGTTACTCGGGTTCACAGCCTGGAAACACCATATATTTT
.,TRBJ2-1,.,TRBV19,CATAGTYNEQFF,TGTGCCACCGCCGGGACTTACAATGAGCAGTTCTTC
.,TRBJ2-7,.,TRBV19,CASSIGQARSYEQYF,TGTGCCAGTAGTATAGGGCAGGCTCGGTCCTACGAGCAGTACTTC
.,TRBJ1-1,.,TRBV30,CAWRRLDRMNTEAFF,TGTGCCTGGCGGCGGTTGGACAGAATGAACACTGAAGCTTTCTTT
.,TRBJ1-6,TRBD1,TRBV11-2,CASSLVVTGTGGSPLHF,TGTGCCAGCAGCTTAGTGGTTACCGGGACAGGGGGATCACCCCTCCACTTT
once,TRBJ2-2,TRBD1,TRBV5-1,CASSYPGQGAHGTGELFF,TGCGCCAGCAGCTATCCGGGACAGGGGGCGCATGGCACCGGGGAGCTGTTTTTT
.,TRBJ1-5,.,TRBV19,CASSIVAGNQPQHF,TGTGCCAGTAGTATAGTTGCAGGGAATCAGCCCCAGCATTTT
once,TRBJ2-5,.,TRBV5-4,CASSLAGGTQYF,TGTGCCAGCAGCCTGGCGGGTGGGACCCAGTACTTC
.,TRBJ2-3,TRBD2,TRBV5-1,CASSFRGGTTDTQYF,TGCGCCAGCAGCTTCCGGGGGGGGACCACAGATACGCAGTATTTT
.,TRBJ1-4,.,TRBV6-2/TRBV6-3,CASSYQYSTNEKLFF,TGTGCCAGCAGTTACCAGTATTCAACTAATGAAAAACTGTTTTTT
.,TRBJ1-2,.,TRBV10-3,CAISLRGGQAIYTF,TGTGCCATCAGCTTAAGGGGGGGTCAGGCCATCTACACCTTC